This T cell receptor beta chain was recovered during a study of cytomegalovirus exposure and HLA in healthy donors. Study observations and caveats: Later genetic work tied a missense DCLRE1C variant to beta-chain V and J trimming.

PCR amplification relied on 60 Vbeta primers (plus 13 Jbeta primers). Some clones are missing from TCRdb's copy, which holds only in-frame ones; the method was immunoSEQ multiplex PCR. The repertoire holds about 130,000 clones, with over 75% as singletons. The CDR3 is made up of 16 amino acids. Germline lookup yields CDR1 SGDLS and CDR2 YYNGEE. After removal of 3 bases from V and 9 bases from J, the junction contained 8 bases not matched to a gene. Worth noting for this clone: Its antigen remains unidentified.

Sequenced material: PBMCs. V gene TRBV9 combines with J gene TRBJ2-1; 14 bases map to TRBD2. This receptor was identified in a male donor in good health and CMV-seropositive. The DNA for the CDR3 is TGTGCCAGCAGCGGCCGGGGACTAGCGGGAGTAAGTGAGCAGTTCTTC. This sequence encodes CASSGRGLAGVSEQFF.